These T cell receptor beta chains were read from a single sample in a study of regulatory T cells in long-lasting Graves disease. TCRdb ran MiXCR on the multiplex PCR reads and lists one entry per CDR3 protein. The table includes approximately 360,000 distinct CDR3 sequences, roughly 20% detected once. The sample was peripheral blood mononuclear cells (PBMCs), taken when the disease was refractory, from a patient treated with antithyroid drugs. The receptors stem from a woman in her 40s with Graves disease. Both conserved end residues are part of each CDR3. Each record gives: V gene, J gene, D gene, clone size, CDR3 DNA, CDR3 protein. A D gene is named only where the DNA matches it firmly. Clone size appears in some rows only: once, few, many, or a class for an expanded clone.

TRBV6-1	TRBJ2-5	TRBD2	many	TGTGCCAGCAGAGGGGGGACTAGCGGGAGGATGGAGGAGACCCAGTACTTC	CASRGGTSGRMEETQYF
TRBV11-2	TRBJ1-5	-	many	TGTGCCAGCAGCCCAGGGGTGGACGGCAATCAGCCCCAGCATTTT	CASSPGVDGNQPQHF
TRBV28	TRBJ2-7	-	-	TGTGCCAGCAGTTTATGGGCGGGCTACGAGCAGTACTTC	CASSLWAGYEQYF
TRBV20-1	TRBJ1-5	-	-	TGCAGTGCTAGTCAGGGGACTGTTAGCAATCAGCCCCAGCATTTT	CSASQGTVSNQPQHF
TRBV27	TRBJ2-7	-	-	TGTGCCAGCAGACCCGGGACATTCCGTATCCCCTACTACGAGCAGTACTTC	CASRPGTFRIPYYEQYF
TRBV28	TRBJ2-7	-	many	TGTGCCAGCAGTCCTATCTGGGGCCACGAGCAGTACTTC	CASSPIWGHEQYF
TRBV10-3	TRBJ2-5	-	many	TGTGCCATCAGTGCCCGGGGGAAGAGCCTTCAAGAGACCCAGTACTTC	CAISARGKSLQETQYF
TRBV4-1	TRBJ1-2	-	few	TGCGCCAGCAGCCTGTCAGGCAGAGGCGGGAACTATGGCTACACCTTC	CASSLSGRGGNYGYTF
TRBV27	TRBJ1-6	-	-	TGTGCCAGCAAAGGACAGCAGTATAATTCACCCCTCCACTTT	CASKGQQYNSPLHF
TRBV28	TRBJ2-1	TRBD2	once	TGTGCCAGCAGTTCCCGGACTAGCGGGGACTCCTACAATGAGCAGTTCTTC	CASSSRTSGDSYNEQFF
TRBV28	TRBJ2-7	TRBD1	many	TGTGCCAGCAGAACATATTCCGGGACAGGAGCCTACGAGCAGTACTTC	CASRTYSGTGAYEQYF
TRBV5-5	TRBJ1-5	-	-	TGTGCCAGCAGCTGGAGGAGTGGTAGCAATCAGCCCCAGCATTTT	CASSWRSGSNQPQHF
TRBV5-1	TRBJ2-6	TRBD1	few	TGCGCCAGCAGCCGGTCGGACAGGGGGTTTGGGGCCAACGTCCTGACTTTC	CASSRSDRGFGANVLTF
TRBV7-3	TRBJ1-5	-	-	TGTGCCAGCAGCCCCGGACAGAGTCAGCCCCAGCATTTT	CASSPGQSQPQHF
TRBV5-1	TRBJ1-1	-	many	TGCGCCAGCAGCTTGCCCCCAAGCACTGAAGCTTTCTTT	CASSLPPSTEAFF
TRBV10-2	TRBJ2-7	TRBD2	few	TGCGCCACCCAACTAGCGGGAGTGGGGGAGCAGTACTTC	CATQLAGVGEQYF
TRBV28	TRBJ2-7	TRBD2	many	TGTGCCAGCAGCTACACTAGCGGGAGGCCACTCTACGAGCAGTACTTC	CASSYTSGRPLYEQYF
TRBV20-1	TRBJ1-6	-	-	TGCAGTGCTAGAGCATTCAATTCAGGCTTGATCAATTCACCCCTCCACTTT	CSARAFNSGLINSPLHF
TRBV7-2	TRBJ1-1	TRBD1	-	TGTGCCAGCAGCGTCCGGACAGGTACCATACGAGGCACTGAAGCTTTCTTT	CASSVRTGTIRGTEAFF
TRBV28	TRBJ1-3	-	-	TGTGCCACCTTAGAAATGGGAAACACCATATATTTT	CATLEMGNTIYF
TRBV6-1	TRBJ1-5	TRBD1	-	TGTGCCAGCGGGAGGGACAGCCTGAATCAGCCCCAGCATTTT	CASGRDSLNQPQHF
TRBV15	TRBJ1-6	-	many	TGTGCCACCAGCAGAGATCTCAATTCACCCCTCCACTTT	CATSRDLNSPLHF
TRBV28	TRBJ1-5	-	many	TGTGCCAGCAGTTGGCAGCCCAATCAGCCCCAGCATTTT	CASSWQPNQPQHF
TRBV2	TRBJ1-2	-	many	TGTGCCAGCAGTAACCTGGTGGGGTATGGCTACACCTTC	CASSNLVGYGYTF
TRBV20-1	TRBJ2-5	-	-	TGCAGTGCCATCCGGTTAGAGACCCAGTACTTC	CSAIRLETQYF
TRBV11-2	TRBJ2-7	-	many	TGTGCCAGCAGGGGACTCGGCGGCGAGCAGTACTTC	CASRGLGGEQYF
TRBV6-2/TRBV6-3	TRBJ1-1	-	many	TGTGCCAGCAGTTACGGGGGGCAGATGAGGACTGAAGCTTTCTTT	CASSYGGQMRTEAFF
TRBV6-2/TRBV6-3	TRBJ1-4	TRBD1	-	TGTGCCAGCAGTCCTTGGGACAGTACTAATGAAAAACTGTTTTTT	CASSPWDSTNEKLFF
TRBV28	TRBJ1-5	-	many	TGTGCCAGCAGTCCCCGGTATGATCAGCCCCAGCATTTT	CASSPRYDQPQHF
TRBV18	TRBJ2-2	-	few	TGTGCCAGCTCACCACCAAGACAGTTGAGCACCGGGGAGCTGTTTTTT	CASSPPRQLSTGELFF
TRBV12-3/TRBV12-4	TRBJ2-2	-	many	TGTGCCAGCAGTTTTGTTAGGGGGTACGGGGAGCTGTTTTTT	CASSFVRGYGELFF
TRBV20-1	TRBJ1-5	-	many	TGCAGTGCTAGAGCCGGAGGAGGCAATCAGCCCCAGCATTTT	CSARAGGGNQPQHF
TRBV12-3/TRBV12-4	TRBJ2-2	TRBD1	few	TGTGCCAGCAAACGGGACAGGGGGCCCGGGGAGCTGTTTTTT	CASKRDRGPGELFF
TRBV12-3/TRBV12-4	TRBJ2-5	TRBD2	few	TGTGCCAGCAGTTATAGCGGGAGTGGGGAGACCCAGTACTTC	CASSYSGSGETQYF
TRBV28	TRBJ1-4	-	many	TGTGCCAGCAGTTTCAATGAAAAACTGTTTTTT	CASSFNEKLFF
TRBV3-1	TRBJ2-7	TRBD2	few	TGTGCCAGCAGCCATACTAGCGGGAACTACGAGCAGTACTTC	CASSHTSGNYEQYF
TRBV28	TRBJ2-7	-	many	TGTGCCAGCAGTCTCTTGGCCGCAACGTTTTACGAGCAGTACTTC	CASSLLAATFYEQYF
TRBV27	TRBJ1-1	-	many	TGTGCCAGCAGTTTATCCCGACCCACCAAGGGGACTGAAGCTTTCTTT	CASSLSRPTKGTEAFF